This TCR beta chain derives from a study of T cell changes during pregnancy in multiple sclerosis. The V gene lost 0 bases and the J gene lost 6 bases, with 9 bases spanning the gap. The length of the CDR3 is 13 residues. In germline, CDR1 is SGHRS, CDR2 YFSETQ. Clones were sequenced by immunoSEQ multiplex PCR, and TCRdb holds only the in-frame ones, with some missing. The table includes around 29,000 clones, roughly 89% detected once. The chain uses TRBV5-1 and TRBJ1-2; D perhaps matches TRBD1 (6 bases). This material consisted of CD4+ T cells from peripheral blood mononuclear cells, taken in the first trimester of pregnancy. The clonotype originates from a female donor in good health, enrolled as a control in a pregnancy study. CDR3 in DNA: TGCGCCAGCAGCTTGGTAGGGGGGGATGGCTACACCTTC. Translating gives CASSLVGGDGYTF.